Presented here are 30 T cell receptor beta chains from one specimen sequenced in a study of T cell changes during pregnancy in multiple sclerosis. Generated by immunoSEQ multiplex PCR, the TCRdb table keeps only in-frame clones and is missing some. The sample includes tens of thousands of clones, roughly 92% seen only once; the top ten take 3%. The source was CD8+ T cells from peripheral blood mononuclear cells, collected in the third trimester of pregnancy. These receptors were collected from a female donor in good health, enrolled as a control in a pregnancy study.

The rearrangement joins TRBV19 to TRBJ2-1; D is perhaps TRBD2 (5 bases). Germline CDR1 reads LNHDA; CDR2 reads SQIVND (reference sequence). V lost 3 bases, J lost 0 bases, and 12 bases lay in between. The CDR3 is 16 amino acids. This chain's CDR3 is CASSIISVSSYNEQFF. The CDR3 coding sequence is TGTGCCAGTAGTATTATTAGCGTGAGCTCCTACAATGAGCAGTTCTTC. The variable domain in full, with the rest retrieved from reference TRBV19 and TRBJ2-1, is DGGITQSPKYLFRKEGQNVTLSCEQNLNHDAMYWYRQDPGQGLRLIYYSQIVNDFQKGDIAEGYSVSREKKESFPLTVTSAQKNPTAFYLCASSIISVSSYNEQFFGPGTRLTVL.

The chain recombines TRBV19 with TRBJ2-1; the match to TRBD2 covers 12 bases. Germline V gene sequence: CDR1 LNHDA, CDR2 SQIVND (reference sequence). The CDR3 runs to 18 residues. Trimming took 0 bases from V and 10 from J; bases not matched to a gene: 13. CDR3 amino acids: CASSIDLELAGGPGEQFF. CDR3 DNA sequence: TGTGCCAGTAGTATAGATTTGGAGCTAGCGGGGGGGCCAGGGGAGCAGTTCTTC.

The V call is TRBV7-2, the J call TRBJ1-1; 10 bases match TRBD1. Germline CDR1 SGHTA, CDR2 FQGNSA. This CDR3 has 16 residues. V lost 5 bases to trimming and J lost 3 bases; unmatched junction nucleotides: 9. As DNA, the CDR3 is TGTGCCAGCAGCCAGATCGCCGGGACAGGGGACACTGAAGCTTTCTTT. It translates to CASSQIAGTGDTEAFF.

The V call is TRBV4-2, the J call TRBJ2-1; 8 nucleotides line up with TRBD2. The germline V gene encodes CDR1 LGHNA and CDR2 YNFKEQ. Losses at the gene ends were 5 bases for V and 4 bases for J; bases not matched to a gene: 4. The CDR3 is made up of 14 amino acids. CDR3 protein: CASSYRGGYNEQFF. CDR3 nucleotides: TGTGCCAGCAGCTACCGGGGGGGATACAATGAGCAGTTCTTC.

This rearrangement joins TRBV10-3 to TRBJ1-2, with a possible D match to TRBD1 (6 bases). Between the trimmed V and J ends, which lost 4 bases and 3 bases, there was a span of 18 bases. The CDR3 covers 16 residues. Germline assignment: CDR1 ENHRY and CDR2 SYGVKD. CDR3 sequence: CAISVDRGGQYYGYTF. Written as DNA, the CDR3 is TGTGCCATCAGTGTCGACCGAGGCGGACAGTACTATGGCTACACCTTC.

The chain joins TRBV7-9 to TRBJ2-1; maybe TRBD1 (5 bases). CDR3 length equals 12 residues. Germline V gene data show CDR1 as SEHNR and CDR2 as FQNEAQ (reference sequence). V was shortened by 1 base and J by 12 bases, with 10 bases between the two germline ends. The CDR3 DNA is TGTGCCAGCAGCTTAGATAGACAGCCGCAGTTCTTC. It is translated as CASSLDRQPQFF.

This chain joins TRBV7-9 and TRBJ1-2, with TRBD1 as a possible D gene (5 bases). The CDR3 contains 15 residues. Germline V lookup: CDR1 SEHNR, CDR2 FQNEAQ (reference sequence). Trimming shortened V by 5 bases and J by 1 base, and 14 bases separated the two germline ends. The CDR3 DNA reads TGTGCCAGCAGCCACACGACACAGGATAACTATGGCTACACCTTC. This sequence encodes CASSHTTQDNYGYTF.

This clone was observed a single time. This chain connects TRBV2 to TRBJ1-5; TRBD1 might be the D (5 bases). Between the trimmed V and J ends, which lost 1 base and 2 bases, there was a span of 15 bases. The CDR3 consists of 17 residues. Germline loops: CDR1 SNHLY, CDR2 FYNNEI. CDR3 in DNA: TGTGCCAGCAGTGAAGATATATCGGCGGGGCGCAATCAGCCCCAGCATTTT. As protein: CASSEDISAGRNQPQHF.

This sequence joins TRBV6-4 and TRBJ2-6; D might be TRBD1 (5 bases). The CDR3 contains 15 residues. Germline loops: CDR1 MRHNA, CDR2 SNTAGT. Trimming shortened V by 0 bases and J by 2 bases, and 5 bases separated the two germline ends. The CDR3 DNA reads as TGTGCCAGCAGTGACTCGACAGCTGGGGCCAACGTCCTGACTTTC. Translation: CASSDSTAGANVLTF.

The gene calls are TRBV4-3 and TRBJ2-7, with TRBD1 identical over 10 bases. J lost 1 base, V lost 1 base, and 4 bases had no gene match. This CDR3 is 16 amino acids long. In germline, CDR1 is LGHNA, CDR2 YSLEER. This CDR3 is CASSQGGQGSSYEQYF. The CDR3 coding sequence is TGCGCCAGCAGCCAAGGGGGACAGGGGTCGTCCTACGAGCAGTACTTC.

This chain joins TRBV9 and TRBJ2-7; maybe TRBD2 (5 bases). Germline V gives CDR1 SGDLS, CDR2 YYNGEE. V lost 2 bases to trimming and J lost 3 bases, with 12 bases between them. CDR3 length: 14 amino acids. In DNA form, the CDR3 reads TGTGCCAGCAGCGTCGGCGGGCCTAACTACGAGCAGTACTTC. Protein product: CASSVGGPNYEQYF.

The rearrangement links TRBV13 to TRBJ1-6; D gene ambiguous. Germline CDR1 PRHDT, CDR2 FYEKMQ (reference sequence). The V end lost 5 bases, the J end lost 9 bases, and 8 bases lay between the germline ends. The CDR3 has 12 residues. CDR3 sequence: CASSPFGSPLHF. The CDR3 region has the DNA TGTGCCAGCAGCCCCTTCGGTTCACCCCTCCACTTT.

The genes are TRBV4-3 and TRBJ1-5; D remains ambiguous. The CDR3 has 15 amino acids. CDR1 LGHNA and CDR2 YSLEER come from the germline V gene. V lost 1 base, J lost 5 bases, and 12 bases lay in between. CDR3 residues: CASSQVIGSYQPQHF. CDR3 nucleotides: TGCGCCAGCAGCCAAGTTATCGGTTCTTATCAGCCCCAGCATTTT.

The V call is TRBV19, the J call TRBJ1-6; no reliable D call. Trimming stripped 5 bases from V and 5 bases from J, with 22 bases between. Germline V gene data show CDR1 as LNHDA and CDR2 as SQIVND (reference sequence). The CDR3 covers 18 residues. The DNA of the CDR3 is TGTGCCAGTAGTCCGTTGCCAGCTCCCTTGCGGGATAATTCACCCCTCCACTTT. This sequence encodes CASSPLPAPLRDNSPLHF.

Written as DNA, the CDR3 is TGCGCCAGCAGCTTGTTCGTCGGTCGTACTACCTATGGCTACACCTTC. This sequence encodes CASSLFVGRTTYGYTF. The rearrangement joins TRBV5-1 to TRBJ1-2; no firm D call. The ends were cut back, 1 base at V and 4 bases at J, with 17 bases in the middle. The CDR3 is 16 residues long. Germline values: CDR1 SGHRS, CDR2 YFSETQ.

J is TRBJ2-3 and V is TRBV18; unclear D gene. With 6 bases removed from V and 5 bases from J, the gap between germline ends came to 9 bases. Per the germline V gene, CDR1 is KGHSH and CDR2 is LQKENI. The CDR3 runs 12 residues. CDR3 coding DNA: TGTGCCAGCTCTCGCCTCAGAGATACGCAGTATTTT. Amino acid sequence: CASSRLRDTQYF.

The chain couples TRBV5-4 to TRBJ2-7; 9 positions agree with TRBD1. The CDR3 spans 15 residues. V dropped 3 bases and J dropped 3; count of bases not matched to a gene: 7. Germline CDR1 is SGHNT and CDR2 is YYREEE (reference sequence). CDR3 in DNA: TGTGCCAGCAGCTCAGGGGACAGGGACCTCTACGAGCAGTACTTC. Its protein is CASSSGDRDLYEQYF.

The V and J genes are TRBV27 and TRBJ1-1; TRBD1 agrees at 7 bases. CDR1 MNHEY and CDR2 SMNVEV come from the germline V gene (reference sequence). The CDR3 is made up of 15 amino acids. The V gene end was trimmed by 4 bases and the J gene end by 0 bases; junction bases not matched to a gene: 5. CDR3 in amino acids: CASSYRGGMNTEAFF. The CDR3 DNA follows: TGTGCCAGCAGTTATCGAGGGGGCATGAACACTGAAGCTTTCTTT.

The genes are TRBV7-9 and TRBJ1-1; D perhaps matches TRBD1 (6 bases). This CDR3 has 13 amino acids. Germline V CDR1 and CDR2: SEHNR, FQNEAQ (reference sequence). Trimming left V 8 bases short and J 6 bases short, with 16 bases between. The DNA for the CDR3 is TGTGCCAGCCATGGGACACCAACTCCTGAAGCTTTCTTT. Translated, it gives CASHGTPTPEAFF. The whole variable domain, filled in from reference TRBV7-9 and TRBJ1-1, reads DTGVSQNPRHKITKRGQNVTFRCDPISEHNRLYWYRQTLGQGPEFLTYFQNEAQLEKSRLLSDRFSAERPKGSFSTLEIQRTEQGDSAMYLCASHGTPTPEAFFGQGTRLTVV.

The chain carries TRBV7-9 and TRBJ2-5, with 7 bases that match TRBD2. With 6 bases clipped from V and 4 bases from J, the junction kept 11 bases outside the gene matches. The CDR3 totals 15 residues. Germline lookup yields CDR1 SEHNR and CDR2 FQNEAQ (reference sequence). The CDR3 DNA reads TGTGCCAGCAGACCTCCGGGTCCGGGAGGAGAGACCCAGTACTTC. This translates into CASRPPGPGGETQYF.

The chain has TRBV2 and TRBJ1-1, with D possibly TRBD1 on 5 matching bases. In germline, CDR1 is SNHLY, CDR2 FYNNEI. The CDR3 sequence is 17 residues long. Trimming pared 3 bases from V and 1 base from J, leaving 18 bases between. The CDR3 sequence: CASSEAAREGGNTEAFF. The DNA of the CDR3 is TGTGCCAGCAGTGAGGCGGCCAGGGAGGGTGGGAACACTGAAGCTTTCTTT.

The V gene is TRBV5-6, the J gene TRBJ2-7; D is unresolved. Trimming cost V 0 bases and J 6 bases, with 7 bases left between them. This CDR3 contains 12 residues. CDR1 SGHDT and CDR2 YYEEEE come from the germline V gene. The CDR3 loop reads CASSLVSGEQYF. The CDR3 DNA sequence: TGTGCCAGCAGCTTGGTTTCGGGCGAGCAGTACTTC.

The DNA for the CDR3 is TGTGCCAGCAGTTCTTGGGGCAGCCCAACCGGGGAGCTGTTTTTT. Translating gives CASSSWGSPTGELFF. The chain combines TRBV6-5 with TRBJ2-2; D perhaps matches TRBD1 (5 bases). The CDR3 is 15 residues long. With 4 bases removed from V and 5 bases from J, the gap between germline ends came to 14 bases. Per germline, CDR1 MNHEY and CDR2 SVGAGI.

The chain recombines TRBV27 with TRBJ2-7; 9 bases fit TRBD1. V shed 7 bases and J 5 bases; nucleotides not matched to a gene: 9. Germline V gene sequence: CDR1 MNHEY, CDR2 SMNVEV (reference sequence). This CDR3 comprises 14 residues. The CDR3 bases are TGTGCCAGCACTCCGGGACAGGGCGTAAACGAGCAGTACTTC. Translated: CASTPGQGVNEQYF.

This clone has only one observation. V gene TRBV14 combines with J gene TRBJ2-7, with D perhaps matching TRBD2 (6 bases). Germline values: CDR1 SGHDN, CDR2 FVKESK. The V end was cut by 2 bases, the J end by 3 bases, with 11 bases between. CDR3 length: 14 residues. CDR3 coding DNA: TGTGCCAGCAGCCAATCTCACGGGGGCTACGAGCAGTACTTC. It translates to CASSQSHGGYEQYF. Combining the CDR3 with reference TRBV14 and TRBJ2-7 gives the whole variable domain EAGVTQFPSHSVIEKGQTVTLRCDPISGHDNLYWYRRVMGKEIKFLLHFVKESKQDESGMPNNRFLAERTGGTYSTLKVQPAELEDSGVYFCASSQSHGGYEQYFGPGTRLTVT.

This chain joins TRBV11-2 and TRBJ1-1; 7 nucleotides line up with TRBD1. The CDR3 totals 14 residues. Unmatched junction bases numbered 3, after V lost 5 bases and J lost 0 bases. Germline-derived CDR1 and CDR2 are SGHAT and FQNNGV. CDR3 sequence: CASSPRGMNTEAFF. The CDR3 coding sequence is TGTGCCAGCAGCCCCAGGGGGATGAACACTGAAGCTTTCTTT.

The V call is TRBV4-3, the J call TRBJ1-1, with D possibly matching TRBD1 (6 bases). Germline V gene lookup returns CDR1 LGHNA and CDR2 YSLEER. Trimming left V 3 bases short and J 4 bases short, with 12 bases between. This CDR3 comprises 14 residues. Here the CDR3 DNA reads TGCGCCAGCAGCCAGCGGACAGATGTCACTGAAGCTTTCTTT. Translation gives CASSQRTDVTEAFF.

The V gene is TRBV27, the J gene TRBJ1-1; 10 bases fit TRBD1. The CDR3 is 12 residues long. In germline, CDR1 is MNHEY, CDR2 SMNVEV (reference sequence). J was trimmed by 11 bases and V by 2 bases; bases with no gene match: 2. CDR3 amino acids: CASSLGTGVAFF. CDR3 coding DNA: TGTGCCAGCAGTTTAGGGACAGGGGTTGCTTTCTTT.

V is TRBV5-1 and J is TRBJ2-7; D is possibly TRBD1 (6 bases). V lost 2 bases, J lost 1 base, and 13 bases lay in between. CDR1 is SGHRS and CDR2 is YFSETQ in the germline V gene. This CDR3 region has 15 residues. The CDR3 DNA reads TGCGCCAGCAGCTTCGTGGGACATCCTTCCTACGAGCAGTACTTC. Its protein is CASSFVGHPSYEQYF.

This clone came up once. The V and J genes are TRBV7-3 and TRBJ2-1, with 9 bases aligning to TRBD2. With V trimmed by 2 bases and J by 8 bases, 10 bases remained unmatched. CDR3 length equals 16 residues. CDR1 is SGHTA, CDR2 FQGTGA, per germline. The CDR3 reads CASSLFFAGGHDEQFF. CDR3 DNA sequence: TGTGCCAGCAGCTTATTTTTTGCGGGGGGGCACGATGAGCAGTTCTTC.